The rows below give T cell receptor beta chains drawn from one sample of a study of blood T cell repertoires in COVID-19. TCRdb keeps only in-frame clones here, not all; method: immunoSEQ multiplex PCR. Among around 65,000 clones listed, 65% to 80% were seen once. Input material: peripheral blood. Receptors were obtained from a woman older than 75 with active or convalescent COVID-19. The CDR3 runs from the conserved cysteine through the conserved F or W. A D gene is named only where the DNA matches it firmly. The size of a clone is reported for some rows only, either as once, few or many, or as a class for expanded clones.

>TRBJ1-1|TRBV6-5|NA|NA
TGTGCCAGCTTCTCTCAAGGGGACACTGAAGCTTTCTTT
CASFSQGDTEAFF
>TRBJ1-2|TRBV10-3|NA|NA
TGTGCCATCAGTGAGCAGGTCCGCTATGGCTACACCTTC
CAISEQVRYGYTF
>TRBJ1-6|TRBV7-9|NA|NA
TGTGCCAGCAGCTTAGGGGCCGGGGGTGCGGGGTCACCCCTCCACTTT
CASSLGAGGAGSPLHF
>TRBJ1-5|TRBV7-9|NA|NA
TGTGCCAGCAGTTACGGAGCCAATCAGCCCCAGCATTTT
CASSYGANQPQHF
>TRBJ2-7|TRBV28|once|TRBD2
TGTGCCAGTACTCGGGGGGTCGGACTCTACGAGCAGTACTTC
CASTRGVGLYEQYF
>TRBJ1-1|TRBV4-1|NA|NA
TGCGCCAGCAGCCAAGGGGGGCGCGCTGAAGCTTTCTTT
CASSQGGRAEAFF
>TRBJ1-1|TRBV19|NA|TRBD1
TGTGCCAGTAGTAGCCGACAGGGGAGGGACACTGAAGCTTTCTTT
CASSSRQGRDTEAFF
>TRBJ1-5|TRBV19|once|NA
TGTGCCAGTAGTATAAACAGAGGCAATCAGCCCCAGCATTTT
CASSINRGNQPQHF
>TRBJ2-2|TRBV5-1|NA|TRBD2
TGCGCCAGCAGCTGGGGGACTAGCAACACCGGGGAGCTGTTTTTT
CASSWGTSNTGELFF
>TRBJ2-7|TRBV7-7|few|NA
TGTGCTAGCAGCCCGATCGGCGAGCAGTACTTC
CASSPIGEQYF
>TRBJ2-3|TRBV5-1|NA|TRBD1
TGCGCCAGCCGATCCGGACAGGGGGCGTGGGATACGCAGTATTTT
CASRSGQGAWDTQYF
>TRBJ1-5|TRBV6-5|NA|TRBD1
TGTGCCAGCAGTCCCACTTGGACAGGGGATCAGCCCCAGCATTTT
CASSPTWTGDQPQHF
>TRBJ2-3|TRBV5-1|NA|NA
TGCGCCAGCAGCGTCCGGGACACAGATACGCAGTATTTT
CASSVRDTDTQYF
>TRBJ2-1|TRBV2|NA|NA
TGTGCCAGCAGTGAAGTCCGTCGAACGAGCTCCTACAATGAGCAGTTCTTC
CASSEVRRTSSYNEQFF
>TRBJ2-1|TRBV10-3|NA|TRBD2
TGTGCCAACAGTGGTAGATCTAGCGGGGGGTTCAATGAGCAGTTCTTC
CANSGRSSGGFNEQFF
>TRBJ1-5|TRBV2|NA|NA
TGTGCCAGCAGTGAAGGGGACTCTCTACGCCTGAAGCATTTT
CASSEGDSLRLKHF
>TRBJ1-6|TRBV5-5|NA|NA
TGTGCCAGCAGCCCTGGACAGCAAAATTCACCCCTCCACTTT
CASSPGQQNSPLHF
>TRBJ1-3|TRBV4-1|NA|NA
TGCGCCAGCAGCCAAGGGTTACGGTCCTCTGGAAACACCATATATTTT
CASSQGLRSSGNTIYF
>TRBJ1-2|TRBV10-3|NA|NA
TGTGCCATCAGTTATTCCGGGGATGGCTACACCTTC
CAISYSGDGYTF
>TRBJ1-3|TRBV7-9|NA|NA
TGTGCCACCCCCGGGGGCTCTGGAAACACCATATATTTT
CATPGGSGNTIYF
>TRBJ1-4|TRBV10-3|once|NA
TGTGCCTCAGGGATGAATGAAAAACTGTTTTTT
CASGMNEKLFF
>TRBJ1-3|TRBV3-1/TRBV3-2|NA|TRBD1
TGTGCCAGCAGCCTAGGAACAGGGGAGTCTGGAAACACCATATATTTT
CASSLGTGESGNTIYF
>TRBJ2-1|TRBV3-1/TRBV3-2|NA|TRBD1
TGTGCCAGCAGCCTTACCGGGACAGGGGAGAATGAGCAGTTCTTC
CASSLTGTGENEQFF
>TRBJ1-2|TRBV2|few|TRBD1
TGTGCCAGTCGGGACAGGGGAAATGGCTACACCTTC
CASRDRGNGYTF
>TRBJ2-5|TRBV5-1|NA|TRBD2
TGCGCCAGCAGCGCTGCGGGGGGCGGGGAGACCCAGTACTTC
CASSAAGGGETQYF
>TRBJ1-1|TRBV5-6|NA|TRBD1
TGTGCCAGCAGCTTAGGACAGGGGGCTTCGAACACTGAAGCTTTCTTT
CASSLGQGASNTEAFF
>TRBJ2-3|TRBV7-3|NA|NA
TGTGCCAGCAGCTTAAGCGACACAGATACGCAGTATTTT
CASSLSDTDTQYF
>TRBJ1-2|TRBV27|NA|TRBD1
TGTGCCAGCAGTACCCTGGACAGGGGGCGTGGAGGCTACACCTTC
CASSTLDRGRGGYTF
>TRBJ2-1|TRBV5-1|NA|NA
TGCGCCAGCAGCCCTTTGACAACCTCCTACAATGAGCAGTTCTTC
CASSPLTTSYNEQFF
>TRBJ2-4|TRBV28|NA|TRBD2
TGTGCCAGCAGTATACCTAGCGGGGGCGCCAAAAACATTCAGTACTTC
CASSIPSGGAKNIQYF
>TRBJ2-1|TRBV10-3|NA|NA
TGTGCCATCAGTGCCTCCCAGAACAATGAGCAGTTCTTC
CAISASQNNEQFF
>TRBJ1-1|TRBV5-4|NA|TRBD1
TGTGCCAGCAGCCGGGGACAGGGGGGGGCTAGCACTGAAGCTTTCTTT
CASSRGQGGASTEAFF
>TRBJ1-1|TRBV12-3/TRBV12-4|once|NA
TGTGCCAGCAGTCACCGGGGGGAAACTGAAGCTTTCTTT
CASSHRGETEAFF
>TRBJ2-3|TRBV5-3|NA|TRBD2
TGTGAGGGCCTAGCGGGGGGGCCGGATACGCAGTATTTT
CEGLAGGPDTQYF
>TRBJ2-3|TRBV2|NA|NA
TGTGCCAGCAGTGACGGCAGGGCCTTAGATACGCAGTATTTT
CASSDGRALDTQYF
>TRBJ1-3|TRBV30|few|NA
TGTGCCTGGAGTGCTTCCAGGGGATTCCGCTCTGGAAACACCATATATTTT
CAWSASRGFRSGNTIYF
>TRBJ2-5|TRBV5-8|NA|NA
TGTGCCAGCAGCCGCCGTGGGGGAGGAGAGACCCAGTACTTC
CASSRRGGGETQYF
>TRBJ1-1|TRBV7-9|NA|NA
TGTGCCAGCAGCCCACAGGGGAACACTGAAGCTTTCTTT
CASSPQGNTEAFF
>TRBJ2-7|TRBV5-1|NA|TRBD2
TGCGCCAGCAGCTTGGGGCCGCGGGGGAGCTCCTACGAGCAGTACTTC
CASSLGPRGSSYEQYF
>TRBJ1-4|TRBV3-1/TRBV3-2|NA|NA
TGTGCCAGCAGCCCGGACAGTCTCAATGAAAAACTGTTTTTT
CASSPDSLNEKLFF
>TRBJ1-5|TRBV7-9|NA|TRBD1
TGTGCCAGCAGCTTAGAGACAGGGGGTTCTCAGCCCCAGCATTTT
CASSLETGGSQPQHF
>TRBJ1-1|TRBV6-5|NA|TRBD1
TGTGCCAGCAGGGCGACAGGGGGTGACACTGAAGCTTTCTTT
CASRATGGDTEAFF
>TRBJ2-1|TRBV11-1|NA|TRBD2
TGTGCCAGCAGCTTAGGCGCGGGGGGTTACAATGAGCAGTTCTTC
CASSLGAGGYNEQFF
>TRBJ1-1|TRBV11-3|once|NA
TGTGCCAGCAGCCGTCACAGCGGCACTGAAGCTTTCTTT
CASSRHSGTEAFF
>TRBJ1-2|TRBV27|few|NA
TGTGCCAGCAGTTTATCTGGCGGACTTAACTATGGCTACACCTTC
CASSLSGGLNYGYTF
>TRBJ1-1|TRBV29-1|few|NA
TGCAGCGTTGACGAGGCACCAGCTTTCTTT
CSVDEAPAFF
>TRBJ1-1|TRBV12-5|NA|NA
TGTGCTAGTGGCGCAGGGAGGGGGAACACTGAAGCTTTCTTT
CASGAGRGNTEAFF
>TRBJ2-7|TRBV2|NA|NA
TGTGCCAGCACCCCGACAGAGGCCTCCTACGAGCAGTACTTC
CASTPTEASYEQYF
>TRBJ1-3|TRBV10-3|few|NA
TGTGCCATCAGTGAGTCGGGGGCAGATGGAAACACCATATATTTT
CAISESGADGNTIYF
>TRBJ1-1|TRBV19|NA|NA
TGTGCCAGTAGTATAGCGGTTACGAACACTGAAGCTTTCTTT
CASSIAVTNTEAFF
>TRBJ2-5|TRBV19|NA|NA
TGTGCCAGTAGTGGCGGGGCCGGAAAAGAGACCCAGTACTTC
CASSGGAGKETQYF
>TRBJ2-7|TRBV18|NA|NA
TGTGCCAGCTCACCATATAGTCCCTACGAGCAGTACTTC
CASSPYSPYEQYF
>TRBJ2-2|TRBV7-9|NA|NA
TGTGCCAGCAGCTCCCTCACCGGGGAGCTGTTTTTT
CASSSLTGELFF
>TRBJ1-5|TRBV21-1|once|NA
TGTGCCAGCAGCAAAGGGGGGCGAGACTCCAGATATAATAGCAATCAGCCCCAGCATTTT
CASSKGGRDSRYNSNQPQHF
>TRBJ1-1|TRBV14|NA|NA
TGTGCCAGCAGCCAAGTCAGGGAAAAAGCTTTCTTT
CASSQVREKAFF